This T cell receptor (beta chain) stems from a study of shared clonotypes between healthy human individuals. The naive CD8 fraction comprised CD45RO-negative cells positively selected for CCR7 and excluded terminally differentiated effector memory CD45RA+ cells. As to this clone: Its antigen is as yet unknown.

Measured with immunoSEQ multiplex PCR; TCRdb has only the in-frame clones, and not every one. This sample has 600,000 or so clones, with more than 95% found just once. V lost 4 bases to trimming and J lost 4 bases; unmatched junction nucleotides: 5. The CDR3 is 13 residues long. Germline V gives CDR1 SGDLS, CDR2 YYNGEE. Findings of the study overall: Clonotypes shared by all four donors outscored non-shared clonotypes in generation probability.

Sequenced input: naive CD8+ T cells sorted from blood. V gene TRBV9 combines with J gene TRBJ2-7; 7 nucleotides match TRBD1. This TCR was recovered from a young man in good health. The CDR3 nucleotides are TGTGCCAGCAGCTCTGAACAGGGGTACGAGCAGTACTTC. Residues: CASSSEQGYEQYF.